This passage covers 15 T cell receptor beta chains from one sample sequenced in a study of blood T cell repertoires in COVID-19. The assay was immunoSEQ multiplex PCR, and TCRdb's table has in-frame clones only and misses some. In the table there are 90,000 to 100,000 clones, 85% of which are singletons. Input material: peripheral blood. The receptor set was obtained from an elderly man with acute or convalescent COVID-19.

The rearrangement joins TRBV5-8 to TRBJ1-2; 9 bases are shared with TRBD1. CDR3 size: 14 residues. Trimming took 4 bases from V and 2 from J; bases not matched to a gene: 3. CDR1 and CDR2 (germline): SGHTS, YDEGEE. The CDR3 DNA sequence: TGTGCCAGCAGCCGGGGGACAGGGAACTATGGCTACACCTTC. Translation gives CASSRGTGNYGYTF.

This clone has just a few counts. The genes are TRBV6-5 and TRBJ1-1; no firm D call. This CDR3 contains 15 residues. V was clipped by 6 bases and J by 2 bases, with 16 bases between them. CDR1 and CDR2 (germline): MNHEY, SVGAGI. The CDR3 sequence: CASSKVSGSNTEAFF. In DNA, the CDR3 is TGTGCCAGCAGCAAAGTATCGGGGTCTAACACTGAAGCTTTCTTT.

V usage is TRBV30 and J usage is TRBJ2-1; TRBD1 matches at 9 bases. Germline CDR1 GTSNPN, CDR2 SVGIG (reference sequence). Trimming at V came to 3 bases and at J to 9 bases, leaving 15 bases not matched to a gene. This CDR3 spans 16 amino acids. CDR3 in amino acids: CAWRDRVGQGISEQFF. In DNA, the CDR3 is TGTGCCTGGAGGGACAGGGTGGGACAGGGTATTAGTGAGCAGTTCTTC.

V usage is TRBV7-3 and J usage is TRBJ2-7, with TRBD1 matching over 8 bases. CDR1 and CDR2 (germline): SGHTA, FQGTGA. The CDR3 consists of 15 residues. Trimming at V came to 4 bases and at J to 3 bases, leaving 8 bases not matched to a gene. CDR3 coding DNA: TGTGCCAGCAGCTCGGACAGGGCAGGGGACTACGAGCAGTACTTC. Encoded protein: CASSSDRAGDYEQYF.

V gene TRBV5-4 combines with J gene TRBJ1-2; D is ambiguous. The CDR3 spans 15 residues. Trimming stripped 0 bases from V and 1 base from J, with 10 bases between. Germline CDR1 is SGHNT and CDR2 is YYREEE (reference sequence). CDR3: CASSLGVINNYGYTF. The CDR3 DNA reads TGTGCCAGCAGCTTGGGCGTGATTAATAACTATGGCTACACCTTC.

J is TRBJ1-1 and V is TRBV7-2; 12 nucleotides line up with TRBD1. This CDR3 has 15 residues. CDR1 is SGHTA, CDR2 FQGNSA, per germline. V shed 3 bases, J shed 8 bases, and the junction held 7 bases outside the gene matches. CDR3: CASSFPPGTGGEAFF. The CDR3, as DNA: TGTGCCAGCAGCTTCCCCCCCGGGACAGGGGGCGAAGCTTTCTTT.

The CDR3 coding sequence is TGTGCCATCAGTCAACAGAGCTCCTACAATGAGCAGTTCTTC. Protein sequence: CAISQQSSYNEQFF. This rearrangement joins TRBV10-3 to TRBJ2-1; D not resolved. Germline-derived CDR1 and CDR2 are ENHRY and SYGVKD. This CDR3 comprises 14 residues. Trimming removed 5 bases at V and 0 bases at J, with 8 bases between.

The chain is built from TRBV6-2 or TRBV6-3 and TRBJ1-5; 12 bases line up with TRBD1. The CDR3 totals 18 residues. V lost 6 bases, J lost 2 bases, and 11 bases stayed unmatched. Germline V gene sequence: CDR1 MNHEY, CDR2 SVGEGT. CDR3 residues: CASSPRGQGAQGNQPQHF. The CDR3 DNA reads as TGTGCCAGCAGCCCTCGGGGACAGGGGGCACAAGGCAATCAGCCCCAGCATTTT.

This clone was seen repeatedly, ten times or more. This chain joins TRBV30 and TRBJ1-1; the D gene is possibly TRBD1 (5 bases). V was clipped by 4 bases and J by 6 bases, with 18 bases between them. Germline loops: CDR1 GTSNPN, CDR2 SVGIG (reference sequence). This CDR3 region has 14 residues. CDR3 loop: CAWTQDGGLPEAFF. The CDR3 DNA reads TGTGCCTGGACCCAGGATGGGGGGTTGCCTGAAGCTTTCTTT.

The V and J genes are TRBV9 and TRBJ2-7; D remains ambiguous. CDR3 length: 13 amino acids. Germline V gene sequence: CDR1 SGDLS, CDR2 YYNGEE. With 4 bases removed from V and 7 bases from J, the gap between germline ends came to 15 bases. Here the CDR3 reads CASSLSPTEEQYF. DNA of the CDR3: TGTGCCAGCAGCTTATCCCCCACGGAGGAGCAGTACTTC.

The V call is TRBV7-2, the J call TRBJ2-7; 10 bases match TRBD2. The CDR3 runs 16 residues. CDR1 is SGHTA and CDR2 is FQGNSA in the germline V gene. With 5 bases clipped from V and 7 bases from J, the junction kept 14 bases outside the gene matches. The DNA for the CDR3 is TGTGCCAGCAGCCCGCAATCACTAGCGGGATCACGGGAGCAGTACTTC. This sequence encodes CASSPQSLAGSREQYF.

V usage is TRBV5-1 and J usage is TRBJ2-3; possibly TRBD2 for D (5 bases). CDR1 is SGHRS, CDR2 YFSETQ, per germline. Trimming took 9 bases from V and 2 from J, leaving 16 bases between them. The CDR3 has 14 residues. The CDR3 DNA reads as TGCGCCACCACCCTATGGCGGGCCACAGATACGCAGTATTTT. Translation: CATTLWRATDTQYF.

The chain combines TRBV18 with TRBJ2-7; a weak D match, TRBD2 (5 bases). Trimming shortened V by 3 bases and J by 0 bases, and 9 bases separated the two germline ends. Germline V gene data show CDR1 as KGHSH and CDR2 as LQKENI. The CDR3 is 14 residues long. The CDR3 nucleotides read TGTGCCAGCTCACCGGACTGGGACTCCTACGAGCAGTACTTC. It is translated as CASSPDWDSYEQYF.

The genes are TRBV10-1 and TRBJ2-5, with 7 bases identical to TRBD2. The CDR3 totals 16 residues. From germline, CDR1 is WNHNN and CDR2 SYGVQD (reference sequence). With 0 bases clipped from V and 5 bases from J, the junction kept 9 bases outside the gene matches. CDR3 sequence: CASSESLAEGGETQYF. CDR3 in DNA: TGCGCCAGCAGTGAGTCGTTAGCGGAGGGAGGGGAGACCCAGTACTTC.

The rearrangement links TRBV19 to TRBJ1-5, with 7 bases fitting TRBD1. V shed 4 bases, J shed 4 bases, and the junction held 10 bases outside the gene matches. Germline V lookup: CDR1 LNHDA, CDR2 SQIVND (reference sequence). The CDR3 sequence is 16 residues long. The CDR3 region has the DNA TGTGCCAGTAGTAACAAATTCGGGACAGTAAATCAGCCCCAGCATTTT. It specifies CASSNKFGTVNQPQHF. Full variable domain (remainder filled in from reference TRBV19 and TRBJ1-5): DGGITQSPKYLFRKEGQNVTLSCEQNLNHDAMYWYRQDPGQGLRLIYYSQIVNDFQKGDIAEGYSVSREKKESFPLTVTSAQKNPTAFYLCASSNKFGTVNQPQHFGDGTRLSIL.